The 6 T cell receptor beta chains below all came from one sample that was sequenced in a study of shared clonotypes between healthy human individuals. Terminally differentiated effector memory CD45RA+ cells were left out of the naive CD8 fraction, which was CD45RO-negative and positively selected for CCR7. Profiling relied on immunoSEQ multiplex PCR, and the TCRdb table lists in-frame clones only, not all of them. The table includes about 700,000 clones, around 90% detected once. Sample: naive CD8+ T cells sorted from blood. Receptors were obtained from a man aged 25-45 years in good health.

The chain employs TRBV5-4 and TRBJ2-7, with a possible D match to TRBD2 (5 bases). Germline assignment: CDR1 SGHNT and CDR2 YYREEE (reference sequence). V was cut by 1 base and J by 3 bases, with 17 bases left in between. CDR3 length: 16 amino acids. The chain's CDR3 is CASSLTLSKGSYEQYF. The CDR3, as DNA: TGTGCCAGCAGCTTGACGCTTAGCAAAGGGAGCTACGAGCAGTACTTC.

The genes are TRBV23-1 and TRBJ1-5, with 9 bases that match TRBD1. TRBV23-1 is sorted into the ORF group, with uncertain function. The CDR3 loop spans 17 amino acids. The J segment lost 2 bases and the V segment lost 3 bases, leaving 8 bases of the junction unmatched. The CDR3 region is CASSQGAQGACNQPQHF. Here the CDR3 DNA reads TGCGCCAGCAGTCAGGGGGCACAGGGGGCTTGCAATCAGCCCCAGCATTTT.

On this clone: Other DNA sequences in the sample encode the same CDR3. V usage is TRBV27 and J usage is TRBJ2-5; D ambiguous. Germline loops: CDR1 MNHEY, CDR2 SMNVEV (reference sequence). The CDR3 extends over 14 amino acids. The germline V and J ends were trimmed by 0 bases and 1 base, with 6 bases remaining between them. The CDR3 reads CASSLSTSQETQYF. The CDR3 DNA is TGTGCCAGCAGTTTATCTACCAGCCAAGAGACCCAGTACTTC.

CDR3 loop: CASSPFDREEAKNIQYF. The CDR3, as DNA: TGTGCCAGCTCACCCTTCGACAGGGAAGAAGCCAAAAACATTCAGTACTTC. This chain links TRBV18 with TRBJ2-4; 7 nucleotides match TRBD1. Unmatched junction bases numbered 8, after V lost 3 bases and J lost 0 bases. This CDR3 comprises 17 residues. Germline-derived CDR1 and CDR2 are KGHSH and LQKENI.

V gene TRBV9 combines with J gene TRBJ2-7, with D possibly matching TRBD2 (6 bases). Germline CDR1 reads SGDLS; CDR2 reads YYNGEE. Deletions cut 0 bases from V and 2 bases from J, with 9 bases between. The CDR3 contains 14 residues. DNA for the CDR3: TGTGCCAGCAGCGTAGGGCGGGGCGCCTACGAGCAGTACTTC. Its translation: CASSVGRGAYEQYF.

V is TRBV6-1 and J is TRBJ2-1; D possibly matches TRBD1 or TRBD2 (6 bases each). Trimming stripped 1 base from V and 6 bases from J, with 25 bases between. CDR1 MNHNS and CDR2 SASEGT come from the germline V gene. The CDR3 is 19 residues long. The CDR3 DNA follows: TGTGCCAGCAGTGAAGGAAGTCGCTTGGGGGCCGGGGGCCTCAATGAGCAGTTCTTC. Translating it yields CASSEGSRLGAGGLNEQFF.